One and the same sample provided the 30 T cell receptor beta chains below, sequenced in a study of CD8+ T cells in alopecia areata. Reverse transcribed after extraction, RNA yielded cDNA as the sequencing template. The repertoire was sequenced with immunoSEQ multiplex PCR; TCRdb's copy has only in-frame clones and lacks some. The sample contains 60,000 to 70,000 clones, 45% to 55% of which appear only once. Material: CD8+ T cells sorted from blood, obtained at week 0. Source of these receptors: a human donor with alopecia areata.

The DNA of the CDR3 is TGTGCCAGCAGCGTGGGGCGGGGTCCAGATACGCAGTATTTT. It yields the protein CASSVGRGPDTQYF. The V gene is TRBV9, the J gene TRBJ2-3; D may be TRBD2 (6 bases). The germline V and J ends were trimmed by 2 bases and 4 bases, with 11 bases remaining between them. CDR1 SGDLS and CDR2 YYNGEE come from the germline V gene. This CDR3 has 14 amino acids.

A word on this clone: The germline gene is not matched at one end of the junction; a read error may be the cause. The chain links TRBV29-1 to TRBJ2-5; perhaps TRBD2 as D (6 bases). Germline V CDR1 and CDR2: SQVTM, ANQGSEA. CDR3 length: 13 amino acids. The CDR3 reads CSVEAGRQETQYF. DNA of the CDR3: TGCAGCGTAGAAGCGGGTAGGCAAGAGACCCAGTACTTC.

In this sample, this clone turned up once. The chain carries TRBV4-3 and TRBJ2-7; D not certain. CDR1 LGHNA and CDR2 YSLEER come from the germline V gene. Trimming removed 1 base at V and 1 base at J, with 5 bases between. There are 13 residues in the CDR3. CDR3 amino acids: CASSQGPSYEQYF. CDR3 in DNA: TGCGCCAGCAGCCAAGGGCCTTCCTACGAGCAGTACTTC.

The chain is built from TRBV9 and TRBJ2-2, with D possibly TRBD2 on 6 matching bases. The germline gives CDR1 SGDLS, CDR2 YYNGEE. CDR3 length: 13 residues. The ends were cut back, 2 bases at V and 7 bases at J, with 9 bases in the middle. The CDR3 reads CASSVGRLGELFF. The CDR3 DNA follows: TGTGCCAGCAGCGTGGGGAGGCTCGGGGAGCTGTTTTTT.

The chain is built from TRBV29-1 and TRBJ2-5; D gene uncertain. The DNA end is a closer match to TRBJ2-7, so the J assignment may be wrong. Germline values: CDR1 SQVTM, CDR2 ANQGSEA. This CDR3 has 12 residues. CDR3 in amino acids: CSVEVNSYEQYF. The CDR3 region has the DNA TGCAGCGTTGAGGTCAACTCCTACGAGCAGTACTTC.

The V call is TRBV23-1, the J call TRBJ2-7; D is possibly TRBD1 (5 bases). Being an ORF, TRBV23-1 has a function that is uncertain. The CDR3 spans 13 residues. V lost 4 bases and J 3 bases, leaving 10 bases between the germline ends. The CDR3 spells CASSPGPYYEQYF. CDR3 sequence (DNA): TGCGCCAGCAGTCCAGGGCCCTACTACGAGCAGTACTTC.

CDR3 residues: CANLLGGTQETQYF. The CDR3 bases are TGTGCCAACTTACTGGGCGGGACACAAGAGACCCAGTACTTC. This chain joins TRBV27 and TRBJ2-5, with D possibly being TRBD1 or TRBD2 (6 bases each). CDR1 and CDR2 from the germline V gene are MNHEY and SMNVEV (reference sequence). Trimming removed 10 bases at V and 2 bases at J, with 17 bases between. The CDR3 covers 14 residues.

The chain joins TRBV29-1 to TRBJ2-7, with TRBD1 as a possible D gene (5 bases). This CDR3 has 11 amino acids. Trimming stripped 7 bases from V and 1 base from J, with 8 bases between. CDR1 and CDR2 (germline): SQVTM, ANQGSEA. CDR3 region: CSGQGSYEQYF. In nucleotides, the CDR3 is TGCAGCGGCCAGGGATCCTACGAGCAGTACTTC.

On this clone itself: A much larger clonotype is one base distant, so this may be a read error. Within the sample, other DNA sequences also encode this same CDR3. This chain uses TRBV7-2 with TRBJ2-7; possible D gene TRBD1, 5 bases. The CDR3 has 13 residues. The ends were cut back, 3 bases at V and 1 base at J, with 7 bases in the middle. CDR1 and CDR2 (germline): SGHTA, FQGNSA. This chain's CDR3 is CASSFQGSYEQYF. DNA of the CDR3: TGTGCCAGCAGCTTCCAGGGTTCCTACGAGCAGTACTTC.

This chain connects TRBV15 to TRBJ2-1; D is undetermined. Per germline, CDR1 LNHNV and CDR2 YYDKDF (reference sequence). The CDR3 is 13 residues long. Trimming left V 3 bases short and J 8 bases short, with 11 bases between. CDR3 coding DNA: TGTGCCACCAGCAGTGGAAAGTGGGATGAGCAGTTCTTC. Its translation is CATSSGKWDEQFF.

The V and J genes are TRBV6-1 and TRBJ2-1, with unresolved D. Trimming pared 1 base from V and 7 bases from J, leaving 5 bases between. Germline loops: CDR1 MNHNS, CDR2 SASEGT. The CDR3 extends over 12 amino acids. The CDR3 coding sequence is TGTGCCAGCAGTGAAGGTGGTAATGAGCAGTTCTTC. This gives the protein CASSEGGNEQFF.

Remarks on this clone: The same CDR3 is also encoded by other DNA sequences in this sample. CDR3 residues: CASSLGDNEQFF. The CDR3 DNA follows: TGTGCCAGCAGCTTAGGGGACAATGAGCAGTTCTTC. J is TRBJ2-1 and V is TRBV7-9; D gene ambiguous. Germline assignment: CDR1 SEHNR and CDR2 FQNEAQ (reference sequence). The CDR3 length is 12 residues. With 1 base removed from V and 5 bases from J, the gap between germline ends came to 3 bases.

CDR3 in amino acids: CASRTIGTDTQYF. Here the CDR3 DNA reads TGTGCCAGCAGAACCATCGGCACAGATACGCAGTATTTT. The chain combines TRBV28 with TRBJ2-3, with no clear D. Per the germline V gene, CDR1 is MDHEN and CDR2 is SYDVKM. CDR3 length equals 13 residues. The V and J ends lost 6 bases and 1 base respectively, with 8 bases between them. The full variable domain, completed using reference TRBV28 and TRBJ2-3, is DVKVTQSSRYLVKRTGEKVFLECVQDMDHENMFWYRQDPGLGLRLIYFSYDVKMKEKGDIPEGYSVSREKKERFSLILESASTNQTSMYLCASRTIGTDTQYFGPGTRLTVL.

The chain recombines TRBV2 with TRBJ2-7, with D unclear. Between the trimmed V and J ends, which lost 6 bases and 2 bases, there was a span of 5 bases. Germline-derived CDR1 and CDR2 are SNHLY and FYNNEI. The CDR3 length is 11 residues. CDR3 region: CASSPTYEQYF. The CDR3 region has the DNA TGTGCCAGCAGCCCCACCTACGAGCAGTACTTC.

The chain combines TRBV27 with TRBJ2-1, with 12 bases matching TRBD2. The CDR3 has 15 residues. V was clipped by 4 bases and J by 7 bases; unmatched bases: 5. The V gene's germline CDR1 is MNHEY and CDR2 SMNVEV (reference sequence). The CDR3 reads CASSYLAGGLNEQFF. CDR3 sequence (DNA): TGTGCCAGCAGTTACCTAGCGGGAGGGTTGAATGAGCAGTTCTTC.

The chain carries TRBV11-2 and TRBJ2-7; D not resolved. Germline CDR1 is SGHAT and CDR2 is FQNNGV. V dropped 4 bases and J dropped 6 bases, with 10 bases sitting between them. This CDR3 is 12 amino acids long. The CDR3 here is CASSSPPGEQYF. The CDR3 nucleotides read TGTGCCAGCAGCTCCCCACCCGGCGAGCAGTACTTC.

This clone was recorded a few times. The chain employs TRBV7-9 and TRBJ2-7, with D maybe TRBD1 (6 bases). The germline CDR1 and CDR2 sequences are SEHNR and FQNEAQ (reference sequence). CDR3 length: 14 residues. With 5 bases removed from V and 4 bases from J, the gap between germline ends came to 15 bases. The CDR3 DNA follows: TGTGCCAGCAGCGCCGGGACACCAAGTTACGAGCAGTACTTC. As protein: CASSAGTPSYEQYF.

V usage is TRBV5-6 and J usage is TRBJ2-4; 13 bases are a match to TRBD2. Germline lookup yields CDR1 SGHDT and CDR2 YYEEEE. V lost 3 bases to trimming and J lost 8 bases; unmatched junction nucleotides: 8. The CDR3 has 16 residues. The CDR3 nucleotides are TGTGCCAGCAGCTCCGGGACTAGCGGGGCTATGTACATTCAGTACTTC. It encodes CASSSGTSGAMYIQYF.

In this sample, this clone turned up a few times. Here the CDR3 reads CASSLASLAGGGDTQYF. The CDR3 DNA reads as TGTGCCAGCAGCTTAGCATCCCTAGCGGGAGGCGGGGATACGCAGTATTTT. The gene calls are TRBV13 and TRBJ2-3; 11 positions agree with TRBD2. The length of the CDR3 is 17 residues. Germline CDR1 is PRHDT and CDR2 is FYEKMQ (reference sequence). Trimming cost V 1 base and J 6 bases; bases outside gene matches: 9.

This clone was seen only a few times. This chain uses TRBV11-2 with TRBJ2-4; perhaps TRBD2 as D (6 bases). Germline CDR1 SGHAT, CDR2 FQNNGV. Trimming removed 3 bases at V and 1 base at J, with 13 bases between. CDR3 length: 16 residues. CDR3 in DNA: TGTGCCAGCAGCTTCGAGCCCCGGGGGGCCAAAAACATTCAGTACTTC. Translation: CASSFEPRGAKNIQYF. Filled out from reference TRBV11-2 and TRBJ2-4, the complete variable domain reads EAGVAQSPRYKIIEKRQSVAFWCNPISGHATLYWYQQILGQGPKLLIQFQNNGVVDDSQLPKDRFSAERLKGVDSTLKIQPAKLEDSAVYLCASSFEPRGAKNIQYFGAGTRLSVL.

The chain employs TRBV7-2 and TRBJ2-2, with D unclear. Germline CDR1 and CDR2: SGHTA and FQGNSA. Trimming removed 2 bases at V and 5 bases at J, with 3 bases between. The CDR3 length is 12 residues. Here the CDR3 reads CASSLLTGELFF. CDR3 sequence (DNA): TGTGCCAGCAGCTTACTTACCGGGGAGCTGTTTTTT. The full variable domain, with the rest looked up from reference TRBV7-2 and TRBJ2-2, is GAGVSQSPSNKVTEKGKDVELRCDPISGHTALYWYRQSLGQGLEFLIYFQGNSAPDKSGLPSDRFSAERTGGSVSTLTIQRTQQEDSAVYLCASSLLTGELFFGEGSRLTVL.

This rearrangement joins TRBV29-1 to TRBJ2-1, with D possibly TRBD1 on 6 matching bases. Looked up from germline, CDR1 is SQVTM and CDR2 is ANQGSEA. The CDR3 extends over 13 amino acids. V dropped 6 bases and J dropped 0 bases, with 9 bases sitting between them. The CDR3 DNA reads TGCAGCGTCGGACAGACCTCCTACAATGAGCAGTTCTTC. Protein product: CSVGQTSYNEQFF.

In its sample, this clone was seen a few times. The V and J genes are TRBV29-1 and TRBJ2-5, with D hard to call. The closer fit of TRBJ2-7 to the DNA end suggests the J call may be wrong. Germline values: CDR1 SQVTM, CDR2 ANQGSEA. The CDR3 contains 12 residues. The CDR3 sequence: CSVEAGAYEQYF. The CDR3 DNA is TGCAGCGTTGAGGCCGGCGCCTACGAGCAGTACTTC.

This clone has at least ten counts. The genes are TRBV4-3 and TRBJ1-1; unclear D gene. Germline-derived CDR1 and CDR2 are LGHNA and YSLEER. The CDR3 totals 12 residues. V gave up 6 bases and J gave up 1 base, with 6 bases separating them. CDR3 sequence (DNA): TGCGCCAGCAGTTCCCCGAACACTGAAGCTTTCTTT. Protein: CASSSPNTEAFF.

This CDR3 reads CSGGSSGNTIYF. DNA for the CDR3: TGCAGCGGGGGGAGCTCTGGAAACACCATATATTTT. The V and J genes are TRBV29-1 and TRBJ1-3; D may be TRBD1 (5 bases). Trimming took 7 bases from V and 0 from J, leaving 7 bases between them. The CDR3 loop spans 12 amino acids. Germline CDR1 reads SQVTM; CDR2 reads ANQGSEA. Full variable domain (remainder filled in from reference TRBV29-1 and TRBJ1-3): SAVISQKPSRDICQRGTSLTIQCQVDSQVTMMFWYRQQPGQSLTLIATANQGSEATYESGFVIDKFPISRPNLTFSTLTVSNMSPEDSSIYLCSGGSSGNTIYFGEGSWLTVV.

The rearrangement uses TRBV9 and TRBJ2-7; 7 positions match TRBD2. Germline lookup yields CDR1 SGDLS and CDR2 YYNGEE. The CDR3 has 13 residues. V shed 3 bases and J 5 bases; nucleotides not matched to a gene: 5. The chain's CDR3 is CASSGTRSHEQYF. The CDR3 region has the DNA TGTGCCAGCAGCGGGACTAGATCCCACGAGCAGTACTTC.

The chain couples TRBV29-1 to TRBJ2-3; TRBD1 might be the D (5 bases). This CDR3 contains 12 residues. V dropped 4 bases and J dropped 6 bases, with 11 bases sitting between them. The germline gives CDR1 SQVTM, CDR2 ANQGSEA. In DNA form, the CDR3 reads TGCAGCGTTGCAGGGTACCGCGATACGCAGTATTTT. Amino acids: CSVAGYRDTQYF.

V gene TRBV9 combines with J gene TRBJ2-2; D remains unclear. The length of the CDR3 is 14 residues. Germline loops: CDR1 SGDLS, CDR2 YYNGEE. The V and J ends lost 3 bases and 7 bases respectively, with 13 bases between them. The CDR3 nucleotides read TGTGCCAGCAGCGAGAGGACGTTCGGCGGGGAGCTGTTTTTT. Protein sequence: CASSERTFGGELFF.

The chain joins TRBV30 to TRBJ2-7; D not certain. Germline V gene lookup returns CDR1 GTSNPN and CDR2 SVGIG (reference sequence). Trimming cost V 2 bases and J 2 bases, with 16 bases left between them. CDR3 size: 15 residues. Here the CDR3 DNA reads TGTGCCTGGAGTTTTTCTGGGCCAGGAGCCTACGAGCAGTACTTC. Residues: CAWSFSGPGAYEQYF.

The chain carries TRBV7-9 and TRBJ1-1; maybe TRBD1 (5 bases). The length of the CDR3 is 17 residues. Trimming left V 5 bases short and J 2 bases short, with 21 bases between. Germline V CDR1 and CDR2: SEHNR, FQNEAQ (reference sequence). The CDR3: CASSRTRPGTVNTEAFF. The DNA of the CDR3 is TGTGCCAGCAGCAGGACGCGTCCCGGGACGGTTAACACTGAAGCTTTCTTT.